The clone carrying this TCR beta chain occurred once. Trimming took 0 bases from V and 0 from J, leaving 9 bases between them. The length of the CDR3 is 17 residues. Germline V lookup: CDR1 MNHEY, CDR2 SVGAGI. TCRdb re-analysed the 5' RACE reads in MiXCR, keeping a single row per CDR3 protein. The sample includes approximately 570,000 distinct CDR3 sequences, roughly 18% seen only once; the top ten take around 11%. The sample comes from a study of T-cell memory formation after mild COVID-19. Source material: PBMCs or a T cell subset sorted from them (not recorded which). The source of this sequence is an adult woman who had mild COVID-19 (a few samples of this study predate the infection). Cell type and time point are not known. V and J are TRBV6-5 and TRBJ1-6; no definite D call. CDR3 sequence reads: CASSYSHKSSYNSPLHF. The DNA of the CDR3 is TGTGCCAGCAGTTACTCGCATAAGAGCTCCTATAATTCACCCCTCCACTTT.